This T cell receptor (beta chain) is drawn from a study of metastatic and nonmetastatic thyroid tumors. No treatment of any kind had been given to any patient before thyroid surgery. Via MiXCR, TCRdb re-called the PCR reads. The sample lists roughly 40,000 clones, around 18% seen once, with roughly 15% in the top ten. Trimming took off 2 bases at V and 2 bases at J, with 12 bases between the two ends. Germline V gene data show CDR1 as SEHNR and CDR2 as FQNEAQ (reference sequence). This CDR3 spans 16 amino acids. This clone came up many times. The specimen sequenced was tumor tissue. This chain links TRBV7-9 with TRBJ2-2; D is possibly TRBD2 (5 bases). This clonotype was obtained from a female donor with papillary thyroid cancer or a benign thyroid nodule (not recorded which). Some clones in this sample may be carry-over from other donors' samples. The CDR3 is CASSLTASPNTGELFF. CDR3 nucleotides: TGTGCCAGCAGCTTAACCGCTAGCCCAAACACCGGGGAGCTGTTTTTT.